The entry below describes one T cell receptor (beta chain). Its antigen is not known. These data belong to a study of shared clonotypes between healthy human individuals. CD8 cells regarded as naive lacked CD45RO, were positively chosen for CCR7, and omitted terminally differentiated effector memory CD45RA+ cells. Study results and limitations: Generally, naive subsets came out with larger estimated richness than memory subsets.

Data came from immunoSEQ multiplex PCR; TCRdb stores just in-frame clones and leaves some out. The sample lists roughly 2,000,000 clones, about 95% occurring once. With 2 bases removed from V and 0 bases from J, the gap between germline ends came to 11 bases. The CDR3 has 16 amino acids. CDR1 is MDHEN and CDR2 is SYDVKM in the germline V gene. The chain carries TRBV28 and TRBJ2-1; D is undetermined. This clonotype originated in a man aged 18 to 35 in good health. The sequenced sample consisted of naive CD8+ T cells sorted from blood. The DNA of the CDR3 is TGTGCCAGCAGTTTAGAGGCACGCACCTCCTACAATGAGCAGTTCTTC. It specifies CASSLEARTSYNEQFF.